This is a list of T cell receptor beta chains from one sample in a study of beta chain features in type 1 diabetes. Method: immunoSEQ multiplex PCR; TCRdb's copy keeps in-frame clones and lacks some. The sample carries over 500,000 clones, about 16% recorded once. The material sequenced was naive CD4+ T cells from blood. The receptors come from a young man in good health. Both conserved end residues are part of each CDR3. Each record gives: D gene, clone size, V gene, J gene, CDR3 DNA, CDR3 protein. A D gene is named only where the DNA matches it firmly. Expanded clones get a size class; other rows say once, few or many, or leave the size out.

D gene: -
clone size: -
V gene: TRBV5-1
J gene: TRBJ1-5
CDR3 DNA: TGCGCCAGCGGGGAGAACCGGGACGACAATCAGCCCCAGCATTTT
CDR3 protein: CASGENRDDNQPQHF

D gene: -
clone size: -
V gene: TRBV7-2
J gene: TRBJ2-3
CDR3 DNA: TGTGCCAGCAGCTTAGAGAGGTCCAGGGTTCCAGATACGCAGTATTTT
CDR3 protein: CASSLERSRVPDTQYF

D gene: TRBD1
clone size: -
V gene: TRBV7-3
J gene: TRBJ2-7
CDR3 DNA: TGTGCCAGCAGCTTACAAGGGGGCGTCTCCTACGAGCAGTACTTC
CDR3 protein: CASSLQGGVSYEQYF

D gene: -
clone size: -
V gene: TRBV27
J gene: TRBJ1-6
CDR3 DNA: TGTGCCAGCAGTTTAGGGCAGGGAAATTCACCCCTCCACTTT
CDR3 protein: CASSLGQGNSPLHF

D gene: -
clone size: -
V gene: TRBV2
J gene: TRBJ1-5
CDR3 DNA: TGTGCCAGCAGATTGTCGACCGTCCCCGGGGCCCAGCATTTT
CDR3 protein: CASRLSTVPGAQHF

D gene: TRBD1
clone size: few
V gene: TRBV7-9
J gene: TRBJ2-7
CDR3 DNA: TGTGCCAGCAGCTTAATGGACAGGGCATACGAGCAGTACTTC
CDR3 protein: CASSLMDRAYEQYF

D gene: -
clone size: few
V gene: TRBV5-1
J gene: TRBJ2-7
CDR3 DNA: TGCGCCAGCAGCCCTCGCCCGGGCCTTGTTTACGAGCAGTACTTC
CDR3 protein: CASSPRPGLVYEQYF

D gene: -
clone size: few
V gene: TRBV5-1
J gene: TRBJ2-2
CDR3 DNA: TGCGCCAGCAGCCTGATGGGGCTATCGAACACCGGGGAGCTGTTTTTT
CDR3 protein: CASSLMGLSNTGELFF

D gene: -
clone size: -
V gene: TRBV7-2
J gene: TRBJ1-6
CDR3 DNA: TGTGCCAGCAGCCCACTCGGCGGTTCACCCCTCCACTTT
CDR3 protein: CASSPLGGSPLHF

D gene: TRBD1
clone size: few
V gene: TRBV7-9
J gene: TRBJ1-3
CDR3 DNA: TGTGCCAGCAGCCTAGGGACAGGGTCTGGAAACACCATATATTTT
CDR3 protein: CASSLGTGSGNTIYF

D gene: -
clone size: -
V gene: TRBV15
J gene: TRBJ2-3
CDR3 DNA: TGTGCCACCAGCAGTAGGTCAGATACGCAGTATTTT
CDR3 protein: CATSSRSDTQYF

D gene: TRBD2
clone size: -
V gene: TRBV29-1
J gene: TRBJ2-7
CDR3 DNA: TGCAGCGTTGAAGATCTCAGCGGGAGGTACGAGCAGTACTTC
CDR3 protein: CSVEDLSGRYEQYF

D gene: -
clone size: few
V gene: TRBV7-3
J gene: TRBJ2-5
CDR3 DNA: TGTGCCAGCAGCAAGGACAGAGAAGAGACCCAGTACTTC
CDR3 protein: CASSKDREETQYF

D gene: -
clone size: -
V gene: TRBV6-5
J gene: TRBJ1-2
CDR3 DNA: TGTGCCAGCAGTTACTCCCCTGGAATGGAAGGCGGCTACACCTTC
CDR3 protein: CASSYSPGMEGGYTF

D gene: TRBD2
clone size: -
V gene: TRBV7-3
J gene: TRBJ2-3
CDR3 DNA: TGTGCCAGCAGCTTAAGGCGGGGGGCTACAGATACGCAGTATTTT
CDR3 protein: CASSLRRGATDTQYF

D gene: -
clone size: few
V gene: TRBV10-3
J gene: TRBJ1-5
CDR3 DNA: TGTGCCATCAGTGAGAAGGGAGTGGAGCCCCAGCATTTT
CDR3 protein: CAISEKGVEPQHF

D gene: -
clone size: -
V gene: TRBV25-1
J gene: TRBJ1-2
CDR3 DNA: TGTGCCAGCAGTGAAGCCCCTGGGCTGTGGTACACCTTC
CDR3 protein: CASSEAPGLWYTF

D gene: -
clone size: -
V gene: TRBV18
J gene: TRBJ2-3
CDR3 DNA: TGTGCCAGCTCACCCATTGGGATCTCAGATACGCAGTATTTT
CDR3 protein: CASSPIGISDTQYF

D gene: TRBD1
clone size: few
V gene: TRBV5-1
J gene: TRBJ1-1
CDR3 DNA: TGCGCCAGCAGCGAACAGGGGGCTAGTGAAGCTTTCTTT
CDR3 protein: CASSEQGASEAFF

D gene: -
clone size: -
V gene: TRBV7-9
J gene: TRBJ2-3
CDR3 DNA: TGTGCCAGCAAACCACGCATTCAGGGTTGGACGGGTACGCAGTATTTT
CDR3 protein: CASKPRIQGWTGTQYF

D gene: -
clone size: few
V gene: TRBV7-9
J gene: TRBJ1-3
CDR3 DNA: TGTGCCAGCAGCTCACCTGGGGAAAACACCATATATTTT
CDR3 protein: CASSSPGENTIYF

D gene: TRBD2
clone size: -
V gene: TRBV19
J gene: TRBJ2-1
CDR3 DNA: TGTGCCAGTACAAGGGACGGGACTAGCTTCGGTGCATCCTACAATGGGCAGTTCTTC
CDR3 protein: CASTRDGTSFGASYNGQFF

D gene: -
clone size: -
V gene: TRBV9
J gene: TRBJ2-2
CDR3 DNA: TGTGCCAGCAGCGTGTGGACAGCGAACACCGGGGAGCTGTTTTTT
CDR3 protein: CASSVWTANTGELFF

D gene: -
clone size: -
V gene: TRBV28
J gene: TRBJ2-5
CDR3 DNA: TGTGCCAGCAGTTTTGGCAGGGCACCTTTGGGGGAGACCCAGTACTTC
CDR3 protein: CASSFGRAPLGETQYF